The 14 T cell receptor beta chains below come from one sample, sequenced in a study of T-cell memory formation after mild COVID-19. TCRdb passed the 5' RACE reads through MiXCR, listing each CDR3 protein once. The sample holds over 300,000 distinct CDR3 sequences, less than 25% seen once. What was sequenced was PBMCs or a T cell subset sorted from them (not recorded which). The receptors shown here come from a man aged 18 to 29 who had mild COVID-19 (a few samples of this study predate the infection). Cell type and time point are not known.

This clonotype was counted only a few times. J is TRBJ1-3 and V is TRBV9, with 7 bases fitting TRBD1. CDR1 is SGDLS and CDR2 is YYNGEE in the germline V gene. With 2 bases clipped from V and 3 bases from J, the junction kept 5 bases outside the gene matches. CDR3 length: 15 amino acids. CDR3 sequence (DNA): TGTGCCAGCAGCGTCGAGGGGGCCAGTGGAAACACCATATATTTT. Residues: CASSVEGASGNTIYF.

This clonotype was seen a few times. This rearrangement joins TRBV4-2 to TRBJ2-7; D is undetermined. Germline values: CDR1 LGHNA, CDR2 YNFKEQ. The CDR3 is 15 amino acids. Trimming took off 1 base at V and 6 bases at J, with 16 bases between the two ends. The CDR3 nucleotides read TGTGCCAGCAGCCAAGGCGCCTCCCTCCAGAGCGAGCAGTACTTC. This sequence encodes CASSQGASLQSEQYF.

This clonotype was counted a few times. The V and J genes are TRBV12-3 or TRBV12-4 and TRBJ2-1; D unclear. The CDR3 consists of 19 residues. V was pared by 1 base and J by 0 bases, with 19 bases between. In nucleotides, the CDR3 is TGTGCCAGCAGTTTAGAATTCGTGGTTGGTATAAGCTCCTACAATGAGCAGTTCTTC. Protein sequence: CASSLEFVVGISSYNEQFF.

The chain employs TRBV6-5 and TRBJ2-5; D unresolved. Germline V gene data show CDR1 as MNHEY and CDR2 as SVGAGI. The CDR3 has 11 amino acids. The V end was cut by 9 bases, the J end by 4 bases, with 9 bases between. The CDR3 sequence: CASGVGETQYF. Written as DNA, the CDR3 is TGTGCCAGTGGGGTCGGAGAGACCCAGTACTTC.

This chain joins TRBV7-9 and TRBJ2-2; tentatively, D is TRBD1 (5 bases). V was trimmed by 7 bases and J by 4 bases, leaving 10 bases between them. This CDR3 region has 13 residues. CDR1 SEHNR and CDR2 FQNEAQ come from the germline V gene (reference sequence). CDR3 nucleotides: TGTGCCAGCACCGCAGACAGCACCGGGGAGCTGTTTTTT. This translates into CASTADSTGELFF.

CDR3 nucleotides: TGCAGTGCTAGCCGCCCCAATAGGCGCACCTACAATGAGCAGTTCTTC. Translation gives CSASRPNRRTYNEQFF. The rearrangement joins TRBV20-1 to TRBJ2-1; no firm D call. In germline, CDR1 is DFQATT, CDR2 SNEGSKA (reference sequence). V was clipped by 3 bases and J by 2 bases, with 17 bases between them. The CDR3 sequence is 16 residues long.

The chain recombines TRBV7-6 with TRBJ1-5, with no clear D. Germline values: CDR1 SGHVS, CDR2 FNYEAQ. The CDR3 totals 14 residues. The ends were cut back, 5 bases at V and 3 bases at J, with 11 bases in the middle. The CDR3 sequence: CASSPDTYNQPQHF. In DNA, the CDR3 is TGTGCCAGCAGCCCAGACACTTACAATCAGCCCCAGCATTTT.

The J gene is TRBJ2-1, the V gene TRBV12-3 or TRBV12-4, with D perhaps matching TRBD1 (5 bases). Trimming took off 3 bases at V and 7 bases at J, with 16 bases between the two ends. The CDR3 spans 15 residues. The CDR3 DNA is TGTGCCAGCAGTTTTAAGGGGCACAGCAAGAATGAGCAGTTCTTC. It translates to CASSFKGHSKNEQFF.

The rearrangement links TRBV9 to TRBJ2-3; 9 nucleotides align to TRBD2. V was clipped by 1 base and J by 3 bases; unmatched bases: 3. Germline CDR1 and CDR2: SGDLS and YYNGEE. This CDR3 spans 15 amino acids. CDR3 coding DNA: TGTGCCAGCAGCGTATCTAGCGGGGAAACAGATACGCAGTATTTT. It yields the protein CASSVSSGETDTQYF. Using reference TRBV9 and TRBJ2-3 for the parts outside the CDR3, the full variable domain is DSGVTQTPKHLITATGQRVTLRCSPRSGDLSVYWYQQSLDQGLQFLIQYYNGEERAKGNILERFSAQQFPDLHSELNLSSLELGDSALYFCASSVSSGETDTQYFGPGTRLTVL.

V usage is TRBV7-3 and J usage is TRBJ2-1, with a tentative D call TRBD2 (6 bases). Germline loops: CDR1 SGHTA, CDR2 FQGTGA. The germline V and J ends were trimmed by 4 bases and 14 bases, with 12 bases remaining between them. This CDR3 has 11 amino acids. The CDR3 DNA follows: TGTGCCAGCAGCTCGTCGGGACTTAAGTTCTTC. Amino acids: CASSSSGLKFF.

The chain employs TRBV20-1 and TRBJ1-5; perhaps TRBD1 as D (6 bases). Trimming cost V 3 bases and J 8 bases, with 14 bases left between them. Germline CDR1 and CDR2: DFQATT and SNEGSKA (reference sequence). The CDR3 covers 13 residues. The CDR3, as DNA: TGCAGTGCTAGGGAGGGGGGAAACGAGCCCCAGCATTTT. Protein sequence: CSAREGGNEPQHF.

The sample holds a few counts of this clonotype. The gene calls are TRBV20-1 and TRBJ2-3; a weak D match, TRBD1 (5 bases). Trimming left V 6 bases short and J 0 bases short, with 7 bases between. This CDR3 is built from 12 residues. The germline CDR1 and CDR2 sequences are DFQATT and SNEGSKA (reference sequence). DNA for the CDR3: TGCAGTGCCCGACAGAGCACAGATACGCAGTATTTT. As protein: CSARQSTDTQYF.

This sequence joins TRBV4-3 and TRBJ1-1; D gene uncertain. With 0 bases removed from V and 4 bases from J, the gap between germline ends came to 21 bases. The CDR3 loop spans 18 amino acids. Germline CDR1 and CDR2: LGHNA and YSLEER. This chain's CDR3 is CASSQDPAPSRASTEAFF. The DNA of the CDR3 is TGCGCCAGCAGCCAAGATCCGGCCCCCTCAAGGGCCTCCACTGAAGCTTTCTTT.

A few counts support this clonotype. This chain joins TRBV5-6 and TRBJ1-2; a possible D gene is TRBD1 (5 bases). Germline V gives CDR1 SGHDT, CDR2 YYEEEE. The V end was cut by 7 bases, the J end by 4 bases, with 14 bases between. CDR3 size: 13 residues. Written as DNA, the CDR3 is TGTGCCAGCGCAACCAGGGAACCCTATGGCTACACCTTC. Its translation is CASATREPYGYTF.